This T cell receptor (beta chain) was recorded in a study of T cells in Graves' hyperthyroidism and ophthalmopathy. Across the study: Prior to any treatment, at the point of initial diagnosis, peripheral blood was collected.

Uncontrolled infection, other autoimmune disease, pregnancy or lactation excluded patients. Researchers took RNA transcripts and amplified the TCR beta CDR3 regions from them. TCR CDR3 regions were first amplified by RT-PCR with HTBI primers. From the multiplex PCR reads, TCRdb called clonotypes with MiXCR, one entry per CDR3 protein. The data contain about 380,000 distinct CDR3 sequences, over 11% of them seen just once; the ten biggest clones take up about 10%. In the case of this clonotype: What it recognizes is unknown.

The trim removed 1 base at V and 6 bases at J, leaving 4 bases unmatched. The germline V gene has CDR1 DFQATT and CDR2 SNEGSKA (reference sequence). This CDR3 has 14 residues. Overall study findings and caveats: The model predicted ophthalmopathy a median around 6 months before onset. Blood also carried most thyroid clonotypes expanded above 0.001.

The chain links TRBV20-1 to TRBJ2-1; TRBD2 agrees at 9 bases. The sequence came from a woman aged 55-70 years with Graves' hyperthyroidism. The sample comprised blood. The DNA of the CDR3 is TGCAGTGCTAGAGGACTAGCGGCTTTCAATGAGCAGTTCTTC. It encodes CSARGLAAFNEQFF.